Here is one T cell receptor (beta chain) with its context. The sample is drawn from a study of long-term antiretroviral therapy in people with HIV. At the survey level, the v3.0 immunoSEQ assay was run. Profiling relied on immunoSEQ multiplex PCR, and the TCRdb table lists in-frame clones only, not all of them. The table shows about 25,000 clones, with 65% to 90% occurring only once. The V gene lost 1 base and the J gene lost 7 bases, with 17 bases spanning the gap. The CDR3 runs to 15 residues. CDR1 and CDR2 from the germline V gene are SGHDT and YYEEEE. This clonotype was obtained from a middle-aged man with HIV. The chain combines TRBV5-6 with TRBJ1-2; D perhaps matches TRBD1 (5 bases). Specimen: unsorted PBMCs, collected 1.2 years after starting antiretroviral therapy. In nucleotides, the CDR3 is TGTGCCAGCAGCTTGCGGGACCGCTTTGGAAGTGGCTACACCTTC. Translating it yields CASSLRDRFGSGYTF.